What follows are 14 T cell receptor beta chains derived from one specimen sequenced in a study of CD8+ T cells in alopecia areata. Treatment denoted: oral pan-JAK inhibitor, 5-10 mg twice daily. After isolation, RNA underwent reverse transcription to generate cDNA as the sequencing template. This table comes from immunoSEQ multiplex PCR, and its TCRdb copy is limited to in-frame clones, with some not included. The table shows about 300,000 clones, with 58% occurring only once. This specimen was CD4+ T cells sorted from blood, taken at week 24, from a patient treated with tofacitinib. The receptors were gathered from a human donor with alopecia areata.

CDR3 sequence (DNA): TGTGCCAGCTCACCGGGACAGCCTAACTATGGCTACACCTTC. Translation: CASSPGQPNYGYTF. The chain uses TRBV18 and TRBJ1-2, with 7 bases lining up with TRBD1. Trimming removed 3 bases from V and 0 bases from J; junction bases left unmatched: 1. CDR1 is KGHSH, CDR2 LQKENI, per germline. The CDR3 loop spans 14 amino acids.

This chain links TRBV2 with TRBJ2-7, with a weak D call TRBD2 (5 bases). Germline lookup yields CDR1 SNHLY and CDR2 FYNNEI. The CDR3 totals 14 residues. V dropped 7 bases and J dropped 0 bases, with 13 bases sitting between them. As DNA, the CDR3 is TGTGCCAGCATCGAGCAGCGGAACTCCTACGAGCAGTACTTC. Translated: CASIEQRNSYEQYF.

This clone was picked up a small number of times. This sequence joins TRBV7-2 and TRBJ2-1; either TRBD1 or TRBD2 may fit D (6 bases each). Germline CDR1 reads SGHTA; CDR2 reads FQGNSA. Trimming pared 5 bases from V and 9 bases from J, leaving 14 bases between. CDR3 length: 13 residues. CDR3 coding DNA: TGTGCCAGCAGCCCCGAAGGAGGGGGTGAGCAGTTCTTC. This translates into CASSPEGGGEQFF. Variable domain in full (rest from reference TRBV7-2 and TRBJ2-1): GAGVSQSPSNKVTEKGKDVELRCDPISGHTALYWYRQSLGQGLEFLIYFQGNSAPDKSGLPSDRFSAERTGGSVSTLTIQRTQQEDSAVYLCASSPEGGGEQFFGPGTRLTVL.

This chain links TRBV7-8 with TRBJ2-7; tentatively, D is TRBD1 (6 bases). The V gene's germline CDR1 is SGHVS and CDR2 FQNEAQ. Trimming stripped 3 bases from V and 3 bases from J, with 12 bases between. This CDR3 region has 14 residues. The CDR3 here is CASSLRTVLYEQYF. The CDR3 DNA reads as TGTGCCAGCAGCTTGCGGACAGTCCTCTACGAGCAGTACTTC.

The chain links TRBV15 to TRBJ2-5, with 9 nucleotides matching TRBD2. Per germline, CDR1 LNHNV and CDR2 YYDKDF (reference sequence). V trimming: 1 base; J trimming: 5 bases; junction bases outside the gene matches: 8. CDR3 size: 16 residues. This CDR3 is CATSRGLAGTGETQYF. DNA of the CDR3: TGTGCCACCAGCAGAGGTCTAGCGGGGACGGGGGAGACCCAGTACTTC. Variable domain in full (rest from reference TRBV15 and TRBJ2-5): DAMVIQNPRYQVTQFGKPVTLSCSQTLNHNVMYWYQQKSSQAPKLLFHYYDKDFNNEADTPDNFQSRRPNTSFCFLDIRSPGLGDTAMYLCATSRGLAGTGETQYFGPGTRLLVL.

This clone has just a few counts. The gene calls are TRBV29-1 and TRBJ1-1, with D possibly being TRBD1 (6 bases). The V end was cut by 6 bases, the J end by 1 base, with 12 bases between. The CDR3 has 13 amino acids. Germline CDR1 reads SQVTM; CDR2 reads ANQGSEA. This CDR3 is CSVPGATNTEAFF. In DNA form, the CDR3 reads TGCAGCGTGCCGGGGGCCACGAACACTGAAGCTTTCTTT.

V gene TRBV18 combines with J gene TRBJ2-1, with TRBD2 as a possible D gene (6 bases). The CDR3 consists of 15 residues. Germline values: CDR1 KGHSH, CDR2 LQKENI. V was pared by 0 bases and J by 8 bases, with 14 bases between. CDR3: CASSPPGRGEYEQFF. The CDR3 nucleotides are TGTGCCAGCTCACCACCGGGGCGGGGTGAATATGAGCAGTTCTTC.

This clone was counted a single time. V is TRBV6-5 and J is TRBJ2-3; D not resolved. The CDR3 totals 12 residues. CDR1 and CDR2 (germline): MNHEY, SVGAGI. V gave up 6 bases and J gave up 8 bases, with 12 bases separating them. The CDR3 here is CASRRGPGTQYF. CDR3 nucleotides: TGTGCCAGCAGACGTGGCCCTGGTACGCAGTATTTT.

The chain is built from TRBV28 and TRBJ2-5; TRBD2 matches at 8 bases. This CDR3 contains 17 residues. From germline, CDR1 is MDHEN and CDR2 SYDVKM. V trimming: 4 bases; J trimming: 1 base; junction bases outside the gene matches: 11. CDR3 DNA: TGTGCCAGCAGTTCCCTGCGAAGCGGGGGCCTCCAAGAGACCCAGTACTTC. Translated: CASSSLRSGGLQETQYF.

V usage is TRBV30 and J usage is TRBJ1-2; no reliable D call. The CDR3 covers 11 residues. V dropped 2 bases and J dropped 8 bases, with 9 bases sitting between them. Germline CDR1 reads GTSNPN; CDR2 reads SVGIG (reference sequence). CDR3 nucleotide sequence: TGTGCCTGGAGTAGAACGTACGGCTACACCTTC. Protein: CAWSRTYGYTF.

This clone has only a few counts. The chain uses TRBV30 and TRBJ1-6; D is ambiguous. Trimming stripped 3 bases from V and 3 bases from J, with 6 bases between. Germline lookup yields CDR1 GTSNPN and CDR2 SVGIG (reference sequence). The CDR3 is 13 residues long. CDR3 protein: CAWRGGYNSPLHF. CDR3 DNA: TGTGCCTGGAGGGGAGGCTATAATTCACCCCTCCACTTT.

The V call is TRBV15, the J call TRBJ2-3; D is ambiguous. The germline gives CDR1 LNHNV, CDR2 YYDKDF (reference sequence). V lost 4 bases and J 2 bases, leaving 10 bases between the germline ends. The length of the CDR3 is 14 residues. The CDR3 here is CATSNGPLTDTQYF. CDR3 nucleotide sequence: TGTGCCACCAGCAACGGACCTCTCACAGATACGCAGTATTTT.

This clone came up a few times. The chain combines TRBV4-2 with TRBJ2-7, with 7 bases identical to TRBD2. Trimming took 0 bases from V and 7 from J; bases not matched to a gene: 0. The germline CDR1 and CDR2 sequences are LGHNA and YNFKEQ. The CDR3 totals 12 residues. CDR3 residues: CASSQDGGEQYF. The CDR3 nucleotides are TGTGCCAGCAGCCAAGACGGGGGGGAGCAGTACTTC.

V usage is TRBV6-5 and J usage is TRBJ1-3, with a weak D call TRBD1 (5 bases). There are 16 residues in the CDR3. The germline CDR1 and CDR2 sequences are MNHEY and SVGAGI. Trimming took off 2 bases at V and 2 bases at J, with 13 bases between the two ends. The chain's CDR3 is CASSYVTGGPGNTIYF. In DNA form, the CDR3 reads TGTGCCAGCAGTTACGTCACAGGAGGACCTGGAAACACCATATATTTT.